The subject of this entry is one T cell receptor (beta chain). This clone came up a few times. It has no known antigen specificity. Base qualities are not provided; no much larger clone lies one nucleotide away. The library was built by means of the immunoSEQ multiplex PCR assay. A mixture of 60 forward primers for TCR Vbeta segments and 13 reverse primers for TCR Jbeta segments was used in the multiplex PCR. The CDR3 region of rearranged TCR beta genes was amplified from genomic DNA with a multiplex PCR assay. The amplified TCR beta libraries were sequenced on the Illumina HiSeq System as 87-base-pair reads. The authors' pipeline ran thus. A later analysis counted tens of millions of unique TCR beta chains across the 666 repertoires, and 10 million to 11 million of these chains were shared by at least two donors. To remove PCR and sequencing errors, raw reads were error-corrected and collapsed into unique sequences using a nearest-neighbor algorithm that merged closely related sequences. CDR3 sequences were aligned to IMGT reference sequences to assign V, D and J gene segments. Each retained sequence needed at least a six-nucleotide match to both a V gene segment and a J gene segment. Rearrangements were classified as productive when the CDR3 lacked stop codons and remained in frame with V and J, and all other rearrangements were classified as non-productive. Following IMGT convention, CDR3 was defined as the stretch from the second conserved V-encoded cysteine up to the conserved J-encoded phenylalanine. In an earlier analysis of roughly 610 of the donors, sequences lacking an unambiguous match to a single V gene segment were excluded. In an earlier analysis of several hundred of the donors, V segments were called functional above 56.7% productive rearrangements and were called segregating when the between-donor standard deviation exceeded 5%. To diagnose cytomegalovirus status from the catalog of TCR beta chain sequences, a statistical classification framework was built. In a later analysis, V and J genes were assigned by comparing TCR nucleotide sequences against IMGT/GENE-DB human TR gene sequences. Using the TCRdist pipeline, a later analysis assigned CDR3 sequences along with most-parsimonious VDJ recombination scenarios. In a later analysis, each TCR beta chain was defined by its CDR3 amino acid sequence together with its V-gene family, and reads without a unique V-gene family were excluded. In a later analysis, 450 to 600 highly shared, low-generation-probability nucleotide sequences were removed to address suspected cross-contamination and a sequencing artifact. For each public chain, a later analysis derived a clonal expansion index from normalized ranks of inferred template counts within each repertoire. Generation probabilities in a later analysis came from a VDJ recombination model fitted to out-of-frame rearrangements, and those results were checked against IGoR. In a later analysis, TCR-TCR, TCR-HLA and TCR-CMV co-occurrence was scored with hypergeometric tests, and a repertoire-size bias correction was applied to TCR pairs. To estimate false discovery rates, a later analysis permuted the HLA or CMV assignments 20 times. In a later analysis, co-occurring TCRs were grouped using DBSCAN, with TCRdist sequence similarity added in when clustering inside HLA-allele-positive subsets. Repertoires with fewer than 30,000 or more than 120,000 public chains were left out of co-occurrence clustering, as were a handful of repertoires with anomalous nucleotide sharing. The table comes from immuneACCESS by way of TCRdb, which keeps in-frame sequences with V and J called. Part of the clones is missing from these tables; in studies checked, under half for an unresolved V gene and the rest for unknown reasons. That table furnishes V, J and clone size, whereas the DNA furnished D and trimming. The sample table holds around 100,000 clones, of which approximately 85% were seen once. About 3.6% of the sample lies in the top ten.

This specimen comes from a study of cytomegalovirus exposure and HLA in healthy donors (TCRdb year 2017). About the full investigation: An earlier analysis of 587 of the donors reported approximately 300 Gb of sequence data and 117 million unique TCR beta sequences obtained from 150 million to 200 million T cells. About 330 gigabases of sequencing data and 91 million or so unique TCR sequences made up an early release that covered approximately 620 HLA-typed donors. Of the 300 to 400 genotyped donors, about 80% fell in the genetic ancestry cluster associated with self-reported Caucasian donors. The study aimed to test whether signatures of past pathogen exposure could be identified by cataloging public T cell receptors. The study profiled the T cell repertoires of under 850 subjects by immunosequencing and related them to cytomegalovirus serostatus. A separate validation cohort of roughly 130 different subjects was used in addition to the 666-subject first cohort. To predict cytomegalovirus infection status, the study brought together high-throughput TCR immunosequencing, statistical association of individual TCRs with disease status, and machine learning. A later analysis re-analyzed previously published TCR beta repertoires from roughly 630 donors and added high-resolution HLA genotyping to study TCR occurrence patterns. Rather than drawing on any new phenotypic data, the later analysis identified candidate immune exposures from TCR beta sequences and the way those sequences occurred across donors. An earlier analysis of around 640 of the donors used high-throughput TCR beta sequencing to judge whether each TCR beta V gene segment behaved as functional or pseudogenic. Donor age, sex, ethnicity and CMV serostatus were compiled alongside the repertoire data. A later genetic analysis used genome-wide SNP genotypes for 398 of the 666 donors, treating that subset as a discovery cohort. All discovery cohort repertoires had been generated on a single sequencing platform. HLA typing included class I and class II loci at four-digit resolution. The number of typed donors differed by locus: about 620-630 for A, B, C, DRB1 and DQB1; 500 to 550 for DQA1; 606 for DPA1; and 400 to 480 for DPB1. Because of strong linkage in the cohort, roughly 5 DR-DQ haplotypes were treated as single units for association and clustering. On average, about 200,000 unique TCR beta nucleotide sequences were sequenced per donor among 300 to 500 genotyped donors of the cohort, with roughly a sixth of those sequences being non-productive. Study-wide findings and limitations: A further reported finding was that TCR beta sequences accurately predicted the HLA-A and HLA-B alleles for most subjects in the first cohort. Linkage disequilibrium might explain the correlated functional status among segregating V segments, but an unknown experimental factor could not be ruled out. Specific HLA alleles were associated with 15,000 to 20,000 TCR beta sequences at a false discovery rate of 0.05 in a later analysis. In a later analysis, TCR association rates were found to vary across HLA loci, with the most associated TCRs seen for DRB1 alleles and the fewest for HLA-C alleles. A later analysis found that HLA-associated TCR beta chains were more clonally expanded and had lower generation probabilities than equally common non-associated chains. CMV serostatus was the only immune exposure information available for the cohort. In a later analysis, most CMV-associated TCR beta chains were found to appear HLA-restricted, with HLA associations seemingly driven largely by CMV exposure. Cytomegalovirus status was reported to be diagnosed by the classifier with high specificity and sensitivity in both the original and validation cohorts. When HLA alleles, especially DR and DQ, strongly co-occurred, TCR associations were difficult to assign to individual alleles. In an earlier analysis of around 600 of the donors, most TCR beta V segments were observed in productive rearrangements about 87% or about 30% of the time, broadly matching IMGT annotations. In this cohort, only TCR beta chains were sequenced, and detectable features were limited by the absence of alpha or paired-chain data. The authors suggested that the approach could potentially be extended to other disease states and immunological phenotypes. HLA typing was unavailable for some donors at each locus, so association tests used only the typed subset. A later analysis reported that several top co-occurrence clusters appeared linked to parvovirus B19, influenza, CMV and Epstein-Barr virus. A cluster of highly shared sequence variants was judged likely to represent a technical artifact of the sequencing pipeline. Roughly uniform sequencing depth across donors was assumed in presence/absence analyses, although this assumption may not hold. In vitro tests confirmed that a few of the cytomegalovirus-associated TCR beta chains recognize cytomegalovirus antigens. A later genetic analysis associated a missense DCLRE1C variant with V-gene and J-gene trimming of TCR beta chains, and an independent cohort replicated the association. Because counts were too low, 15 to 20 rarely observed V segments, including chromosome 9 orphons, were excluded from the earlier analysis of several hundred of the donors. Some IMGT-functional V segments, including TRBV6-2 and TRBV6-3, could not be told apart with the 87-base-pair reads, so those segments were excluded. Across donors, most TCR sequences were observed very rarely, whereas some public TCRs were present in many individuals. Compared with the roughly 600-donor mean, donors in an Asian-associated ancestry cluster had fewer N-insertions in productive TCRs, according to a later genetic analysis. The study listed 150 to 200 TCR beta chains as associated with cytomegalovirus.

The cohort consisted of 650 to 850 healthy bone marrow donors. At the time of sampling, all cohort members were nominally healthy, though unrecorded immune exposures were likely present. The donor was CMV seronegative and was included in the group of several hundred seronegative cohort members. Every donor gave a peripheral blood sample, and the peripheral blood mononuclear cells from that sample were used for TCR beta sequencing. Genomic DNA was extracted from the blood cell samples with the Qiagen DNeasy Blood Extraction Kit. Germline trimming: 4 bases from V, 4 bases from J; junction bases outside gene matches: 1. Reading the germline V gene (reference sequence) gives CDR1 SGHNT and CDR2 YYREEE. The CDR3 goes from the cysteine to the phenylalanine over 12 residues. Left in the record is the CDR3 DNA by itself, 36 bases read in frame from the first base.

This receptor was obtained from a man aged 25 to 40 in good health and CMV-seronegative. The chain was built from TRBV5-4 and TRBJ1-2; the central 7 bases match TRBD1. The sequenced sample consisted of PBMCs. The CDR3 has the sequence CASSGDSYGYTF. The bases read TGTGCCAGCAGCGGGGACAGCTATGGCTACACCTTC.